The present TCR beta chain was sequenced within a study of beta chain features in type 1 diabetes. Study observations and caveats: Highly expressing activated T cells could be over-counted with a cDNA template. Shortening of TCRB CDR3s, moderate but significant, appeared in all four CD4+ subsets of Type 1 diabetes patients.

The CDR3 loop spans 16 amino acids. Germline V gene sequence: CDR1 SGHTA, CDR2 FQGNSA. Trimming took 6 bases from V and 9 from J; bases not matched to a gene: 12. The purity of all sorted populations exceeded 95%. The isolated RNA, all of it, was reverse transcribed, so expressed TCRB transcripts were what got sequenced. The data were produced by immunoSEQ multiplex PCR, yet TCRdb's version contains in-frame clones alone and is incomplete. The data show over 500,000 clones, about 14% seen once. As concerns this clone: Its antigen is not identified.

This sequence joins TRBV7-2 and TRBJ1-6; 9 bases match TRBD1. Sequencing input: naive CD4+ T cells from blood. The TCR sequence derives from a man in his late teens or twenties in good health. The CDR3 loop reads CASRDFPRDRVSPLHF. CDR3 in DNA: TGTGCCAGCAGAGATTTCCCCCGGGACAGGGTTTCACCCCTCCACTTT.